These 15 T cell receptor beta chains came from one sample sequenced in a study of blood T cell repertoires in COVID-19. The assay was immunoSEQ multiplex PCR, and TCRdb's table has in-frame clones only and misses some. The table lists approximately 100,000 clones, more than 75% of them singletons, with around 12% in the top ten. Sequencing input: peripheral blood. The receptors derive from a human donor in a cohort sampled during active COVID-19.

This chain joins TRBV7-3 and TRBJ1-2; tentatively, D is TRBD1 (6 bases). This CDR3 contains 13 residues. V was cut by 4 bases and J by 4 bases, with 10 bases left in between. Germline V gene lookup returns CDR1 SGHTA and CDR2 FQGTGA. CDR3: CASSSDRAYGYTF. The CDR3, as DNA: TGTGCCAGCAGCTCGGACAGAGCCTATGGCTACACCTTC.

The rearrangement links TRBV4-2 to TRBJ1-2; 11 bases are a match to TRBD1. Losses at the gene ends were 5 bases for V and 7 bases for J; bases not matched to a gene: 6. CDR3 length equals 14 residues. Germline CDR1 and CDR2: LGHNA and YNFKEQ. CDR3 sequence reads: CASSGGQGARGYTF. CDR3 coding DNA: TGTGCCAGCAGCGGAGGACAGGGGGCGCGTGGCTACACCTTC.

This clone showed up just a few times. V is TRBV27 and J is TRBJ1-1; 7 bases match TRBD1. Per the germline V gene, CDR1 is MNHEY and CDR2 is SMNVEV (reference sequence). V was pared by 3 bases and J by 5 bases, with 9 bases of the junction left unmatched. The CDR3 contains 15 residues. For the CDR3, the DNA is TGTGCCAGCAGTTTGGGGGGAGGCAGGGGGACTGAAGCTTTCTTT. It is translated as CASSLGGGRGTEAFF.

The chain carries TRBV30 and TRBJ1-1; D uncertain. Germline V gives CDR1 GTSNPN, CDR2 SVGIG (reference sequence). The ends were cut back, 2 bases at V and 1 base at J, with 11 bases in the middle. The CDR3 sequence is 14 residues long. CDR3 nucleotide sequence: TGTGCCTGGAGTTTTGGAGTCGGGAACACTGAAGCTTTCTTT. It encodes CAWSFGVGNTEAFF.

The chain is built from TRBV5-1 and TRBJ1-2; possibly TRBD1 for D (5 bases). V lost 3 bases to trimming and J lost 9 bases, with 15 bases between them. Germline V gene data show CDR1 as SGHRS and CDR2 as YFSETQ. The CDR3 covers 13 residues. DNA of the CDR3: TGCGCCAGCAGCTCCTTCTTCGGGGGTAGCTACACCTTC. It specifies CASSSFFGGSYTF. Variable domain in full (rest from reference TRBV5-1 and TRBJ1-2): KAGVTQTPRYLIKTRGQQVTLSCSPISGHRSVSWYQQTPGQGLQFLFEYFSETQRNKGNFPGRFSGRQFSNSRSEMNVSTLELGDSALYLCASSSFFGGSYTFGSGTRLTVV.

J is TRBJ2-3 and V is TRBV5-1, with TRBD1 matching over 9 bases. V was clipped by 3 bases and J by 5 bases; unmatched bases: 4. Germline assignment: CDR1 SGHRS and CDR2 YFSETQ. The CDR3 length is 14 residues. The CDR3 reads CASSSSTGGDTQYF. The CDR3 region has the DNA TGCGCCAGCAGCTCATCGACAGGGGGAGATACGCAGTATTTT. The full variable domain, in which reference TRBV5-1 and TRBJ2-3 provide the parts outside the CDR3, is KAGVTQTPRYLIKTRGQQVTLSCSPISGHRSVSWYQQTPGQGLQFLFEYFSETQRNKGNFPGRFSGRQFSNSRSEMNVSTLELGDSALYLCASSSSTGGDTQYFGPGTRLTVL.

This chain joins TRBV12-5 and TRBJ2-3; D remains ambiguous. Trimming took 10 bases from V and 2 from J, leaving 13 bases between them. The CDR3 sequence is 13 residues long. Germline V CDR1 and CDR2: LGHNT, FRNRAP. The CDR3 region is CATTQRDTDTQYF. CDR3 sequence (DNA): TGTGCTACTACGCAGCGCGACACAGATACGCAGTATTTT.

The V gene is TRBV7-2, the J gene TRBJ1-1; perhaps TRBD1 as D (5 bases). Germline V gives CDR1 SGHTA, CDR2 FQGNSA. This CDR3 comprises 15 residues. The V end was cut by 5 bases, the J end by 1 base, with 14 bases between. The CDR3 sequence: CASSVMGRQNTEAFF. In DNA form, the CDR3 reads TGTGCCAGCAGCGTAATGGGGCGGCAGAACACTGAAGCTTTCTTT. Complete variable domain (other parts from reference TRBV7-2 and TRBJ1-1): GAGVSQSPSNKVTEKGKDVELRCDPISGHTALYWYRQSLGQGLEFLIYFQGNSAPDKSGLPSDRFSAERTGGSVSTLTIQRTQQEDSAVYLCASSVMGRQNTEAFFGQGTRLTVV.

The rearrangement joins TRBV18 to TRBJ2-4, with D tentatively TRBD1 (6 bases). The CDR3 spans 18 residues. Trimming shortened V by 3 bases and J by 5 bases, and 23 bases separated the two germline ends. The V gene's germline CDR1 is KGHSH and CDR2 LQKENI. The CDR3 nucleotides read TGTGCCAGCTCACCCAAGTCAACAGGGCCAACCCGGGAAAACATTCAGTACTTC. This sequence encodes CASSPKSTGPTRENIQYF.

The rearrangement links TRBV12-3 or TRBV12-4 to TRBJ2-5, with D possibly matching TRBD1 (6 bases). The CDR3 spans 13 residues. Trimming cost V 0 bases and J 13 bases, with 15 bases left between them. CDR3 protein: CASSLANRAPLYF. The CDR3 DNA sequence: TGTGCCAGCAGTTTAGCGAACAGGGCCCCCCTGTACTTC.

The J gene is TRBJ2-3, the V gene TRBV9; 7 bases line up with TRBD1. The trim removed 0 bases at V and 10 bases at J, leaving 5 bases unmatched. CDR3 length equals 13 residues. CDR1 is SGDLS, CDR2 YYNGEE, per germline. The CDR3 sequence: CASSVVAQGAQYF. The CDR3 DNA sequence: TGTGCCAGCAGCGTAGTTGCGCAGGGGGCGCAGTATTTT.

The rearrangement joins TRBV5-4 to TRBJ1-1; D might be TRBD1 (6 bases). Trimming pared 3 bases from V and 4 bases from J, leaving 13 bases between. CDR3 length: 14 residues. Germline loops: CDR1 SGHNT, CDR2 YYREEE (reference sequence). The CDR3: CASSSQGYGTEAFF. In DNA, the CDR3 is TGTGCCAGCAGCTCCCAGGGGTATGGCACTGAAGCTTTCTTT.

The CDR3 protein is CASSQFSNQPQHF. DNA of the CDR3: TGTGCCAGCAGCCAATTTAGCAATCAGCCCCAGCATTTT. The chain employs TRBV6-5 and TRBJ1-5; no definite D call. Germline V CDR1 and CDR2: MNHEY, SVGAGI. V was shortened by 6 bases and J by 0 bases, with 6 bases between the two germline ends. This CDR3 has 13 residues.

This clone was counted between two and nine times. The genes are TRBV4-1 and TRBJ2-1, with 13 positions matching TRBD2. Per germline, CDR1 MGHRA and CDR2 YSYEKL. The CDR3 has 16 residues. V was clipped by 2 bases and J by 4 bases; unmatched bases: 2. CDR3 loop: CASSQPGLAGYNEQFF. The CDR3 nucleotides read TGCGCCAGCAGCCAACCGGGACTAGCGGGGTACAATGAGCAGTTCTTC.

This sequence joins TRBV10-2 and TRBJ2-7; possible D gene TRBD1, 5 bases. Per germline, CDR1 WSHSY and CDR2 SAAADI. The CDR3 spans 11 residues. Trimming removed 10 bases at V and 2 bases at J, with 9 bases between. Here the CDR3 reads CATTTAYEQYF. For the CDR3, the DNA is TGCGCCACCACGACAGCCTACGAGCAGTACTTC.